The 12 T cell receptor beta chains presented below share a single source sample, sequenced in a study of T cells after yellow fever vaccination. TCRdb fed the 5' RACE reads into MiXCR, producing one record per CDR3 protein. Of 280,000 or so distinct CDR3 sequences in the sample, around 9.3% are singletons; the top ten hold about 3.5%. The input for sequencing was CD4+ T cells sorted from PBMCs, taken 5 days after the yellow fever booster vaccination. The receptor set was obtained from a man younger than 35 who received the YFV17D yellow fever vaccine.

This clonotype occurred a few times. The rearrangement links TRBV3-1 to TRBJ2-3, with D tentatively TRBD1 or TRBD2 (5 bases each). The length of the CDR3 is 15 residues. Trimming took off 3 bases at V and 0 bases at J, with 10 bases between the two ends. CDR1 LGHDT and CDR2 YNNKEL come from the germline V gene (reference sequence). The CDR3 loop is CASSHRWGSTDTQYF. CDR3 nucleotides: TGTGCCAGCAGCCACCGATGGGGGAGCACAGATACGCAGTATTTT.

This clonotype was counted only a few times. J is TRBJ2-1 and V is TRBV5-1; D remains unclear. Germline CDR1 is SGHRS and CDR2 is YFSETQ. Trimming removed 0 bases from V and 4 bases from J, with 17 bases in between. This CDR3 has 17 amino acids. The CDR3 nucleotides are TGCGCCAGCAGCTTGGAGGGCGTGATTGGGTATTACAATGAGCAGTTCTTC. Protein product: CASSLEGVIGYYNEQFF.

This clonotype occurred many times. The V gene is TRBV29-1, the J gene TRBJ2-7, with TRBD1 matching 8 bases. The CDR3 contains 12 residues. Trimming took 4 bases from V and 6 from J; bases not matched to a gene: 5. Germline lookup yields CDR1 SQVTM and CDR2 ANQGSEA. CDR3 DNA sequence: TGCAGCGTTGGGCAGGGGGCGCGCGAGCAGTACTTC. Translation: CSVGQGAREQYF.

This clonotype appeared a few times. The J gene is TRBJ1-4, the V gene TRBV4-2; D remains unclear. The germline V gene has CDR1 LGHNA and CDR2 YNFKEQ. V shed 0 bases and J shed 0 bases, with 8 bases lying between them. The CDR3 consists of 16 residues. CDR3 region: CASSQDVRATNEKLFF. The CDR3 DNA reads TGTGCCAGCAGCCAAGATGTGAGGGCAACTAATGAAAAACTGTTTTTT.

The table lists this clonotype with a few counts. The rearrangement uses TRBV7-2 and TRBJ1-1; 7 bases map to TRBD1. The V segment lost 1 base and the J segment 8 bases; nucleotides outside the gene matches: 4. Germline V lookup: CDR1 SGHTA, CDR2 FQGNSA. CDR3 length: 13 residues. The CDR3 DNA reads TGTGCCAGCAGCTTAGTGGGGGGACAGGAAGCTTTCTTT. Its protein product is CASSLVGGQEAFF.

V is TRBV6-6 and J is TRBJ1-5; D remains unclear. This CDR3 is built from 10 residues. Germline CDR1 MNHNY, CDR2 SVGAGI (reference sequence). The V gene lost 6 bases and the J gene lost 7 bases, with 4 bases spanning the gap. The CDR3 sequence is CASSLQPQHF. The CDR3 bases are TGTGCCAGCAGCCTACAGCCCCAGCATTTT.

This clonotype was counted a few times. J is TRBJ2-3 and V is TRBV7-2; D is uncertain. Germline-derived CDR1 and CDR2 are SGHTA and FQGNSA. The CDR3 has 12 amino acids. Trimming shortened V by 5 bases and J by 6 bases, and 9 bases separated the two germline ends. CDR3 DNA sequence: TGTGCCAGCAGCCCAGGATTCGATACGCAGTATTTT. This translates into CASSPGFDTQYF.

This chain links TRBV28 with TRBJ2-3; D is unclear. The CDR3 has 13 amino acids. Trimming left V 6 bases short and J 3 bases short, with 10 bases between. Germline loops: CDR1 MDHEN, CDR2 SYDVKM. The CDR3 nucleotides are TGTGCCAGCAGGACTCCCGCTACAGATACGCAGTATTTT. Amino acid sequence: CASRTPATDTQYF.

This clonotype was observed a few times. This sequence joins TRBV7-2 and TRBJ2-7; D is possibly TRBD2 (6 bases). Trimming left V 4 bases short and J 3 bases short, with 13 bases between. In germline, CDR1 is SGHTA, CDR2 FQGNSA. The CDR3 is made up of 14 amino acids. The CDR3 loop is CASSWGDFNYEQYV. DNA for the CDR3: TGTGCCAGCAGCTGGGGGGACTTCAACTACGAGCAGTACGTC.

This clonotype was seen many times. The J gene is TRBJ2-1, the V gene TRBV11-1; 8 nucleotides match TRBD1. Germline values: CDR1 SGHAT, CDR2 FQDESV (reference sequence). Losses at the gene ends were 2 bases for V and 2 bases for J; bases not matched to a gene: 2. This CDR3 region has 15 residues. This chain's CDR3 is CASSLLTGAYNEQFF. The CDR3 DNA reads as TGTGCCAGCAGCTTATTGACAGGGGCCTACAATGAGCAGTTCTTC.

This clonotype appeared a few times. This chain joins TRBV6-6 and TRBJ1-2; D is ambiguous. In germline, CDR1 is MNHNY, CDR2 SVGAGI (reference sequence). Trimming removed 4 bases at V and 7 bases at J, with 4 bases between. The CDR3 extends over 10 amino acids. CDR3 in DNA: TGTGCCAGCAGTTTTGGTGGCTACACCTTC. This codes for CASSFGGYTF.

The chain couples TRBV20-1 to TRBJ1-3, with 8 bases identical to TRBD1. The CDR3 runs to 14 residues. Losses at the gene ends were 5 bases for V and 2 bases for J; bases not matched to a gene: 5. The germline CDR1 and CDR2 sequences are DFQATT and SNEGSKA (reference sequence). The CDR3 DNA reads as TGCAGTGCTGTAAACAGGGGGACTGGAAACACCATATATTTT. Encoded protein: CSAVNRGTGNTIYF.